A selection of T cell receptor beta chains follows, all from one sample in a study of shared clonotypes between healthy human individuals. Using immunoSEQ multiplex PCR, the repertoire was profiled, and TCRdb retains in-frame clones only, with some absent. The sample comprises about 2.1 million clones, roughly 95% of which are singletons, and approximately 1.7% rests with the top ten. Sequencing input: naive CD8+ T cells from PBMCs. The receptors were sampled from a man between 18 and 29 years old in good health. Some clones in this sample may be carry-over from other donors' samples. The CDR3 runs from the conserved cysteine through the conserved F or W.

J: TRBJ2-1
V: TRBV9
CDR3: CASSVEGGPYNEQFF

J: TRBJ1-1
V: TRBV7-3
CDR3: CASSPTLIGIANTEAFF

J: TRBJ2-6
V: TRBV27
CDR3: CASSPKIGLGSGANVLTF

J: TRBJ2-1
V: TRBV30
CDR3: CAWGPFAGFYNEQFF

J: TRBJ2-2
V: TRBV29-1
CDR3: CSVEWGGELFF

J: TRBJ2-2
V: TRBV4-1
CDR3: CASSQARGGYTGELFF

J: TRBJ1-5
V: TRBV6-6
CDR3: CASSRGQGDDQPQHF

J: TRBJ1-5
V: TRBV5-6
CDR3: CAGSLQGGQPQHF

J: TRBJ1-1
V: TRBV11-2
CDR3: CASSETGKNTEAFF

J: TRBJ2-3
V: TRBV7-9
CDR3: CASSLFHDTQYF

J: TRBJ2-7
V: TRBV27
CDR3: CASSGSTYEQYF

J: TRBJ2-7
V: TRBV4-3
CDR3: CASSQVFAGNYEQYF

J: TRBJ2-1
V: TRBV27
CDR3: CASKDSGRAYEQFF

J: TRBJ1-5
V: TRBV27
CDR3: CASSTDGYQPQHF

J: TRBJ1-4
V: TRBV5-6
CDR3: CASSPSINEKLFF

J: TRBJ1-2
V: TRBV7-8
CDR3: CASSLSPRGPLNYGYTF

J: TRBJ2-7
V: TRBV5-4
CDR3: CASSPDGTAGQPYEQYF

J: TRBJ2-3
V: TRBV9
CDR3: CASSVVGLAMKRADTQYF

J: TRBJ2-7
V: TRBV25-1
CDR3: CASSESHRDEQYF

J: TRBJ2-5
V: TRBV27
CDR3: CASRPDRGQETQYF

J: TRBJ2-7
V: TRBV5-4
CDR3: CASSPVDRGDPNEQYF

J: TRBJ2-7
V: TRBV4-2
CDR3: CASSQGRVDRRAYEQYF

J: TRBJ2-7
V: TRBV11-2
CDR3: CASSLASGHAYEQYF

J: TRBJ2-5
V: TRBV19
CDR3: CASSILGLAGGETQYF

J: TRBJ2-1
V: TRBV9
CDR3: CASSASPGPPPREQFF

J: TRBJ1-4
V: TRBV27
CDR3: CASSFDSTNEKLFF

J: TRBJ2-7
V: TRBV7-9
CDR3: CASSEGQGVYEQYF

J: TRBJ2-7
V: TRBV28
CDR3: CASSHRGAQGSYEQYF

J: TRBJ2-7
V: TRBV30
CDR3: CAWSPGNYEQYF

J: TRBJ2-1
V: TRBV4-1
CDR3: CASSQDTTYNEQFF

J: TRBJ1-2
V: TRBV19
CDR3: CASSIDLRTGGIGYTF

J: TRBJ1-2
V: TRBV6-1
CDR3: CASSGGQPPTF

J: TRBJ2-2
V: TRBV13
CDR3: CASSSTTDRNTGELFF

J: TRBJ1-2
V: TRBV7-9
CDR3: CASSSTGVGYGYTF

J: TRBJ2-7
V: TRBV4-1
CDR3: CASSQEPGQTYEQYF

J: TRBJ1-1
V: TRBV6-6
CDR3: CASSYSTENTEAFF

J: TRBJ2-2
V: TRBV6-6
CDR3: CASRTGGSNTGELFF

J: TRBJ2-7
V: TRBV7-9
CDR3: CASSPKLSGTAYEQYF

J: TRBJ2-1
V: TRBV7-9
CDR3: CASSPVGYEQFF

J: TRBJ2-1
V: TRBV28
CDR3: CASSPQGDRLPYNEQFF

J: TRBJ1-4
V: TRBV30
CDR3: CAWSVTGSSNEKLFF

J: TRBJ1-4
V: TRBV7-8
CDR3: CASSPMGEKLFF

J: TRBJ2-1
V: TRBV12-5
CDR3: CATQGSGNNEQFF

J: TRBJ2-3
V: TRBV10-3
CDR3: CAISESGLAGTSDTQYF

J: TRBJ2-1
V: TRBV25-1
CDR3: CASSELNLNNEQFF

J: NA
V: TRBV11-2
CDR3: CASSLDLSYEQYF

J: TRBJ2-3
V: TRBV9
CDR3: CASSAPVGQFTDTQYF

J: TRBJ2-3
V: TRBV14
CDR3: CASSPGTSGPPDTQYF

J: TRBJ2-3
V: TRBV7-8
CDR3: CASSPYVGTTDTQYF

J: TRBJ1-1
V: TRBV19
CDR3: CASSSQIQGRDTEAFF